This TCR beta chain emerged from a study of radiotherapy plus CTLA-4 blockade in lung cancer. For the study at large: Patients showed objective responses in 18% of cases, and disease control was achieved by 31%.

Turning to this clone: Its specificity is not known. One junction end does not reproduce the germline sequence, and a read error may be involved.

TCRdb keeps only in-frame clones here, not all; method: immunoSEQ multiplex PCR. The top ten clones hold 5.5% to 7% of a sample with some 35,000 clones, 75% to 90% of them seen once. Study results and caveats: Radiotherapy with ipilimumab was followed by blood expansion of tumor-derived clones. Early blood T cell clone dynamics reportedly forecast response best, with interferon-beta.

Focal radiation plus CTLA-4 blockade with ipilimumab was administered to patients who had chemo-refractory metastatic non-small-cell lung cancer. The CDR3 is 15 amino acids. CDR1 is SSHAT and CDR2 is FNYEAQ in the germline V gene (reference sequence). Specimen: peripheral blood, collected from a patient treated with radiotherapy plus ipilimumab. J is TRBJ2-5 and V is TRBV7-7, with TRBD2 as a possible D gene (6 bases). This TCR came from a human donor with non-small cell lung cancer who had stable disease on radiotherapy plus ipilimumab. CDR3 region: CASSLAAASQETQYF. The CDR3 bases are TGTGCTAGCAGCTTAGCGGCGGCATCCCAAGAGACCCAGTACTTC.